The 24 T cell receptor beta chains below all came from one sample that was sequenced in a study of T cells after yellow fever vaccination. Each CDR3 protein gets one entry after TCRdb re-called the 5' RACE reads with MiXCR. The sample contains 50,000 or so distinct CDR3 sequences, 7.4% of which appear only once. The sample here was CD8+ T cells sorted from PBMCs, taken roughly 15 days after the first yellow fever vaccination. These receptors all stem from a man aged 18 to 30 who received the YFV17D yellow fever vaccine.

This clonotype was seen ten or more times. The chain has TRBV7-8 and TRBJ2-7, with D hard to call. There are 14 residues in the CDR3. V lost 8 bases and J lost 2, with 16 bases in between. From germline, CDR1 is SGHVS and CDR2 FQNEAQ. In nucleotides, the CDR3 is TGTGCCAGCCGGAAGGGCAGGATCCCCTACGAGCAGTACTTC. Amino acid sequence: CASRKGRIPYEQYF. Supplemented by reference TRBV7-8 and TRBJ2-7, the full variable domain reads GAGVSQSPRYKVAKRGQDVALRCDPISGHVSLFWYQQALGQGPEFLTYFQNEAQLDKSGLPSDRFFAERPEGSVSTLKIQRTQQEDSAVYLCASRKGRIPYEQYFGPGTRLTVT.

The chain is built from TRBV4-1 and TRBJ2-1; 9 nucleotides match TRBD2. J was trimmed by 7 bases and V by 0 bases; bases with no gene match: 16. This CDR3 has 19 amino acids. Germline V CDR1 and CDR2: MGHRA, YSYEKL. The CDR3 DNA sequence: TGCGCCAGCAGCCAAGAGCGACTAGCGGCCGGGGGCAGGGTAAATGAGCAGTTCTTC. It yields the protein CASSQERLAAGGRVNEQFF.

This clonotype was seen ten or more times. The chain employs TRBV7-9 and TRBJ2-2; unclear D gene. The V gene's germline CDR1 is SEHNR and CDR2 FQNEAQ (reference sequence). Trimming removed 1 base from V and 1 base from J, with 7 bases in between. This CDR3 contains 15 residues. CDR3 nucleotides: TGTGCCAGCAGCTTAGATCCGGTGAACACCGGGGAGCTGTTTTTT. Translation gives CASSLDPVNTGELFF.

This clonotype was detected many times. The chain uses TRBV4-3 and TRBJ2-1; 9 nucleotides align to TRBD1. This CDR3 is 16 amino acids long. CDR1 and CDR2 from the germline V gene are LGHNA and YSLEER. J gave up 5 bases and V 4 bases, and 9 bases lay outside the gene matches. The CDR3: CASSRTGGRWDNEQFF. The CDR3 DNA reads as TGCGCCAGCAGCCGTACAGGGGGCCGATGGGACAATGAGCAGTTCTTC.

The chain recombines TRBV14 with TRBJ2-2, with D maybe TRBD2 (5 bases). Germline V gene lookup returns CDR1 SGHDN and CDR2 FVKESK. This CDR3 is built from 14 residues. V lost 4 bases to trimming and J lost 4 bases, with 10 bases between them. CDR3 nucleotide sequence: TGTGCCAGCAGCCCTAGCTGGTTCACCGGGGAGCTGTTTTTT. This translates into CASSPSWFTGELFF.

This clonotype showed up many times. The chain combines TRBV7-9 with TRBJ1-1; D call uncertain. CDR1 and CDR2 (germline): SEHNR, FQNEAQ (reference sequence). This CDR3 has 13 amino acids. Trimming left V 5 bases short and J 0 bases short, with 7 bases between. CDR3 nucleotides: TGTGCCAGCAGCCCGACGGTGAACACTGAAGCTTTCTTT. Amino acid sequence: CASSPTVNTEAFF.

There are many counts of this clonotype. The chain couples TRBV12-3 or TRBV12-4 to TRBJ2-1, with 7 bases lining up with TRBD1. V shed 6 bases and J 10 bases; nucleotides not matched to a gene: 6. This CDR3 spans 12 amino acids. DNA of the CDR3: TGTGCCAGCAGGGTGGACAGGCAAGAGCAGTTCTTC. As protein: CASRVDRQEQFF.

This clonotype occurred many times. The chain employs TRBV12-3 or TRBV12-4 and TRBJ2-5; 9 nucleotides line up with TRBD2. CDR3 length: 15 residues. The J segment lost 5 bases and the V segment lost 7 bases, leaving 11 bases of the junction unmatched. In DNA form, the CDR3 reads TGTGCCAGCACCGCCACCGGGACTAGCCCCGAGACCCAGTACTTC. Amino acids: CASTATGTSPETQYF.

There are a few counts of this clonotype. The CDR3 loop is CASSFRRYEQYF. The CDR3 bases are TGTGCCAGCAGCTTTCGACGTTACGAGCAGTACTTC. The chain employs TRBV7-9 and TRBJ2-7; D is undetermined. The germline V gene has CDR1 SEHNR and CDR2 FQNEAQ (reference sequence). V was clipped by 3 bases and J by 4 bases, with 7 bases between them. This CDR3 comprises 12 residues.

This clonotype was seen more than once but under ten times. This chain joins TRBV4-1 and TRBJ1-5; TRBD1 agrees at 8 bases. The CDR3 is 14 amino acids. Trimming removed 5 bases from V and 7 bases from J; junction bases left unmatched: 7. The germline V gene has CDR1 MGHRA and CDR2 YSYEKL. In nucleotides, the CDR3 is TGCGCCAGCAGCAACCAGGGGGCTTACCAGCCCCAGCATTTT. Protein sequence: CASSNQGAYQPQHF.

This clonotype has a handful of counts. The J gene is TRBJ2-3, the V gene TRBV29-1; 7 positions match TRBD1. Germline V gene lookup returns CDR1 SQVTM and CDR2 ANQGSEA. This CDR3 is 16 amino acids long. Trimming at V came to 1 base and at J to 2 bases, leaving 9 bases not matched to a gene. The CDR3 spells CSVEGGRGTYTDTQYF. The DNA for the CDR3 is TGCAGCGTTGAAGGCGGCAGGGGGACGTACACAGATACGCAGTATTTT.

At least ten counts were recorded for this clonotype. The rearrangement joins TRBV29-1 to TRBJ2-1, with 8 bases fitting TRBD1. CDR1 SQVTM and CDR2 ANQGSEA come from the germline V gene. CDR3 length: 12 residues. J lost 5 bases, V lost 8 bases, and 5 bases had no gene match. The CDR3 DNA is TGCAGCCCCCGGGACAGGAACAATGAGCAGTTCTTC. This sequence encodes CSPRDRNNEQFF.

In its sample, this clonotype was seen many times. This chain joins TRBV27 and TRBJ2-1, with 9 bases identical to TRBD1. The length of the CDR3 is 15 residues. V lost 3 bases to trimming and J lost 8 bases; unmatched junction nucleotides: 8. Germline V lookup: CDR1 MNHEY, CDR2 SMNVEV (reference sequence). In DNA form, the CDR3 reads TGTGCCAGCAGTTTGGGCAGACAGGGGGTTGATGAGCAGTTCTTC. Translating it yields CASSLGRQGVDEQFF.

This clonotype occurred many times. The CDR3 region has the DNA TGTGCCAGCAGCAAAGCGCGGCTAGCGGGGGGGCGCCAAGAGACCCAGTACTTC. Encoded protein: CASSKARLAGGRQETQYF. This rearrangement joins TRBV21-1 to TRBJ2-5; whether TRBD2, the table's D call, matches the DNA was not checked. TRBV21-1 is a documented pseudogene. The CDR3 is 18 amino acids.

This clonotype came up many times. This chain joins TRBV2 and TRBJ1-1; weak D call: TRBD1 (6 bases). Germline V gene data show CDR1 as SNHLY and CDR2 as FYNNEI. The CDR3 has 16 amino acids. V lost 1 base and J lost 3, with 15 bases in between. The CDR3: CASSEGQGPLDTEAFF. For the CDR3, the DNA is TGTGCCAGCAGTGAAGGGCAGGGGCCCTTGGACACTGAAGCTTTCTTT. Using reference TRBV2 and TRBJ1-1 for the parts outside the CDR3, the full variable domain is EPEVTQTPSHQVTQMGQEVILRCVPISNHLYFYWYRQILGQKVEFLVSFYNNEISEKSEIFDDQFSVERPDGSNFTLKIRSTKLEDSAMYFCASSEGQGPLDTEAFFGQGTRLTVV.

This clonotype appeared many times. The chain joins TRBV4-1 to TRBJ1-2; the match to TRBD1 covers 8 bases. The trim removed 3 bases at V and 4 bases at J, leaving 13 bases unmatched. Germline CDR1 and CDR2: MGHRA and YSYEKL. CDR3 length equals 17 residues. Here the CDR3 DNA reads TGCGCCAGCAGCCACCATCTGGACAGGGCATCATCCTATGGCTACACCTTC. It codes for CASSHHLDRASSYGYTF.

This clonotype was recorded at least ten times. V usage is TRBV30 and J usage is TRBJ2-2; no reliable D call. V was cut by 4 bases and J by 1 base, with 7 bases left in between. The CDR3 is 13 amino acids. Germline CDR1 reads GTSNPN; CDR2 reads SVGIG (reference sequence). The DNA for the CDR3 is TGTGCCTGGAATCTGGAGAACACCGGGGAGCTGTTTTTT. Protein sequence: CAWNLENTGELFF.

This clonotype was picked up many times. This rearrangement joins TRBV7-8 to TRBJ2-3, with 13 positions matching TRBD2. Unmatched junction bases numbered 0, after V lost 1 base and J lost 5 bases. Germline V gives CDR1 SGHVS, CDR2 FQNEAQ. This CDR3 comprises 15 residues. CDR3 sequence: CASSLGTSGGDTQYF. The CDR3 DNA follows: TGTGCCAGCAGCTTAGGGACTAGCGGGGGAGATACGCAGTATTTT.

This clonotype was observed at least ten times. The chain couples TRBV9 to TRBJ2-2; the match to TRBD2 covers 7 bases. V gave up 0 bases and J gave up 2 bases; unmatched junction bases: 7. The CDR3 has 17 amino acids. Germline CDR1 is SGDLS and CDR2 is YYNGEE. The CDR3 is CASSVVLAGVNTGELFF. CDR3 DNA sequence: TGTGCCAGCAGCGTAGTGTTAGCGGGCGTAAACACCGGGGAGCTGTTTTTT.

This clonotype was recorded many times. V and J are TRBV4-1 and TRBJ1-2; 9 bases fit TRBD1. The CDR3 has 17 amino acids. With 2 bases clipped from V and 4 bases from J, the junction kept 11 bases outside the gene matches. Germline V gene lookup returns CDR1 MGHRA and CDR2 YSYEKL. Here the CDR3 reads CASSQPTGTGFRYGYTF. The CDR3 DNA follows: TGCGCCAGCAGCCAACCTACCGGGACAGGGTTTCGCTATGGCTACACCTTC.

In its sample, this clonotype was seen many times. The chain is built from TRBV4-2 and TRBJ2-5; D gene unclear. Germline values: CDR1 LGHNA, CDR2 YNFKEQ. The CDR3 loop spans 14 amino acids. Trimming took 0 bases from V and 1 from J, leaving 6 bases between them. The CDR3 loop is CASSQETRQETQYF. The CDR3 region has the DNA TGTGCCAGCAGCCAAGAGACCCGCCAAGAGACCCAGTACTTC.

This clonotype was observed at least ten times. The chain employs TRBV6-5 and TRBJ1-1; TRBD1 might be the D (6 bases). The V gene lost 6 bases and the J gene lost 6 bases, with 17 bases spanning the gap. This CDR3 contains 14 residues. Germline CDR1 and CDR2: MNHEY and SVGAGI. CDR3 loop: CASSGGVTGSEAFF. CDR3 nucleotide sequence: TGTGCCAGCAGCGGGGGAGTGACAGGTTCTGAAGCTTTCTTT.

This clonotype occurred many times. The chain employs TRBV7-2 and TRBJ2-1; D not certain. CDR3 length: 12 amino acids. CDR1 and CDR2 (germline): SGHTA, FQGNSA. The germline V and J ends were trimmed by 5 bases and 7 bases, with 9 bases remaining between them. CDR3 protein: CASSAHGNEQFF. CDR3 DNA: TGTGCCAGCAGCGCCCACGGAAATGAGCAGTTCTTC.

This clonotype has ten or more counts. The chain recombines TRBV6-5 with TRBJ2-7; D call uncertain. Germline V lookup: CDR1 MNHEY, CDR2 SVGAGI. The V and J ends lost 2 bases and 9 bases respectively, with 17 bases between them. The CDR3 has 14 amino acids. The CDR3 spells CASSYVETSLAQYF. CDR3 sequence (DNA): TGTGCCAGCAGTTACGTTGAGACGTCATTGGCGCAGTACTTC.